The next 27 T cell receptor beta chains were all read from a single sample in a study of blood T cell repertoires in COVID-19. The protocol was immunoSEQ multiplex PCR, while the TCRdb copy is restricted to in-frame clones and leaves out a portion. The sample contains roughly 30,000 clones, around 80% of which appear only once. Sample: peripheral blood. These receptors originate from a human donor in a cohort sampled during active COVID-19.

The chain uses TRBV28 and TRBJ1-2; D not certain. The length of the CDR3 is 13 residues. Germline V lookup: CDR1 MDHEN, CDR2 SYDVKM. V dropped 2 bases and J dropped 7 bases, with 11 bases sitting between them. CDR3 DNA sequence: TGTGCCAGCAGTTTAAGGCGGGCGGGTGGCTACACCTTC. It translates to CASSLRRAGGYTF.

This chain uses TRBV27 with TRBJ2-7; D possibly corresponds to TRBD1 (5 bases). Germline CDR1 MNHEY, CDR2 SMNVEV (reference sequence). There are 14 residues in the CDR3. Deletions cut 5 bases from V and 5 bases from J, with 16 bases between. The CDR3 sequence: CASSPRGLSHEQYF. The DNA of the CDR3 is TGTGCCAGCAGTCCTAGGGGCCTTTCCCACGAGCAGTACTTC.

In this sample, this clone turned up once. The chain joins TRBV6-2 or TRBV6-3 to TRBJ2-3, with 11 bases identical to TRBD2. V lost 5 bases and J lost 6; bases outside the gene matches: 10. Germline assignment: CDR1 MNHEY and CDR2 SVGEGT. There are 16 residues in the CDR3. CDR3 nucleotide sequence: TGTGCCAGCAGTCGAGGATTAGCGGGGGGGTTGGATACGCAGTATTTT. Its translation is CASSRGLAGGLDTQYF.

The V call is TRBV18, the J call TRBJ1-2; TRBD1 is a possible D gene (6 bases). Germline lookup yields CDR1 KGHSH and CDR2 LQKENI. The CDR3 consists of 16 residues. The V end lost 3 bases, the J end lost 0 bases, and 14 bases lay between the germline ends. The chain's CDR3 is CASSPVTGVSNYGYTF. The CDR3 nucleotides are TGTGCCAGCTCACCGGTGACAGGCGTTTCTAACTATGGCTACACCTTC.

This rearrangement joins TRBV6-5 to TRBJ1-1, with D perhaps matching TRBD1 (5 bases). Germline CDR1 MNHEY, CDR2 SVGAGI. The V end was cut by 6 bases, the J end by 0 bases, with 11 bases between. CDR3 size: 14 residues. CDR3 coding DNA: TGTGCCAGCAGCCGGACACAGCTGAACACTGAAGCTTTCTTT. Protein: CASSRTQLNTEAFF.

The chain uses TRBV27 and TRBJ1-2; 9 bases map to TRBD1. The CDR3 loop spans 14 amino acids. V lost 5 bases and J lost 2; bases outside the gene matches: 3. Germline-derived CDR1 and CDR2 are MNHEY and SMNVEV (reference sequence). The CDR3 DNA sequence: TGTGCCAGCAGTCTCGGGACAGGGAACTATGGCTACACCTTC. Encoded protein: CASSLGTGNYGYTF.

This chain joins TRBV19 and TRBJ2-5; the D is unclear. V was shortened by 5 bases and J by 5 bases, with 12 bases between the two germline ends. This CDR3 has 13 residues. Per germline, CDR1 LNHDA and CDR2 SQIVND (reference sequence). CDR3 nucleotide sequence: TGTGCCAGTAGTCTCTCGATGGAGGAGACCCAGTACTTC. Translation gives CASSLSMEETQYF.

This clone came up a few times. The chain uses TRBV5-1 and TRBJ1-4; D is undetermined. Germline V gene data show CDR1 as SGHRS and CDR2 as YFSETQ. Trimming took 0 bases from V and 0 from J, leaving 12 bases between them. The CDR3 has 17 residues. The DNA of the CDR3 is TGCGCCAGCAGCTTGGAGAGTTCCAGGACAACTAATGAAAAACTGTTTTTT. Its protein is CASSLESSRTTNEKLFF.

A single count supports this clone. V usage is TRBV11-2 and J usage is TRBJ1-4; TRBD1 is a possible D gene (5 bases). The CDR3 loop spans 14 amino acids. Germline V lookup: CDR1 SGHAT, CDR2 FQNNGV. V lost 0 bases, J lost 8 bases, and 10 bases lay in between. The CDR3 sequence: CASSLDRGGEKLFF. CDR3 coding DNA: TGTGCCAGCAGCTTAGATCGGGGGGGGGAAAAACTGTTTTTT.

The gene calls are TRBV18 and TRBJ2-5, with 8 bases aligning to TRBD1. In germline, CDR1 is KGHSH, CDR2 LQKENI. The CDR3 spans 14 residues. Losses at the gene ends were 6 bases for V and 2 bases for J; bases not matched to a gene: 5. This chain's CDR3 is CASSRTGRQETQYF. Written as DNA, the CDR3 is TGTGCCAGCTCGCGGACAGGGCGGCAAGAGACCCAGTACTTC.

The chain carries TRBV6-5 and TRBJ2-2, with D possibly being TRBD1 (6 bases). In germline, CDR1 is MNHEY, CDR2 SVGAGI. Trimming stripped 7 bases from V and 5 bases from J, with 17 bases between. The CDR3 is 15 residues long. The CDR3 DNA sequence: TGTGCCAGCAAAAATCTCAGGGGATGGACCGGGGAGCTGTTTTTT. Its translation is CASKNLRGWTGELFF.

The CDR3 DNA sequence: TGTGCCAGCAGCTTAGCGCCCCGGACTAGCGGGGGCACAGATACGCAGTATTTT. Protein product: CASSLAPRTSGGTDTQYF. The chain employs TRBV7-2 and TRBJ2-3, with 12 bases fitting TRBD2. This CDR3 comprises 18 residues. Germline assignment: CDR1 SGHTA and CDR2 FQGNSA. V dropped 0 bases and J dropped 1; count of bases not matched to a gene: 5.

V and J are TRBV4-2 and TRBJ1-2, with D unclear. CDR1 and CDR2 (germline): LGHNA, YNFKEQ. The CDR3 loop spans 18 amino acids. The V end was cut by 0 bases, the J end by 4 bases, with 21 bases between. The CDR3 sequence: CASSQEVRRSRPSYGYTF. DNA of the CDR3: TGTGCCAGCAGCCAAGAGGTTCGCCGGTCCCGCCCGAGCTATGGCTACACCTTC.

The chain couples TRBV19 to TRBJ2-3; D is perhaps TRBD1 (5 bases). The V end lost 6 bases, the J end lost 1 base, and 14 bases lay between the germline ends. Germline assignment: CDR1 LNHDA and CDR2 SQIVND (reference sequence). This CDR3 comprises 15 residues. The CDR3 region has the DNA TGTGCCAGTAGCCAGGGCAGGGCTGGCACAGATACGCAGTATTTT. This sequence encodes CASSQGRAGTDTQYF. Full variable domain (remainder filled in from reference TRBV19 and TRBJ2-3): DGGITQSPKYLFRKEGQNVTLSCEQNLNHDAMYWYRQDPGQGLRLIYYSQIVNDFQKGDIAEGYSVSREKKESFPLTVTSAQKNPTAFYLCASSQGRAGTDTQYFGPGTRLTVL.

J is TRBJ2-3 and V is TRBV6-5; 8 positions match TRBD2. Trimming at V came to 1 base and at J to 4 bases, leaving 4 bases not matched to a gene. Germline values: CDR1 MNHEY, CDR2 SVGAGI. The CDR3 covers 15 residues. The CDR3 region is CASSYFLGGADTQYF. The CDR3 nucleotides are TGTGCCAGCAGTTACTTTCTCGGGGGGGCAGATACGCAGTATTTT.

In regard to this clone: The junction does not match germline at one end; this may be a read error. The chain is built from TRBV7-3 and TRBJ2-1; the match to TRBD2 covers 9 bases. The CDR3 has 13 residues. Germline lookup yields CDR1 SGHTA and CDR2 FQGTGA. This CDR3 reads CASSLSGAGGPVF. The CDR3 DNA sequence: TGTGCCAGCAGCTTATCGGGGGCGGGGGGGCCGGTCTTC.

This chain links TRBV21-1 with TRBJ2-2; the table names TRBD1, a call not compared with the DNA. TRBV21-1 is a pseudogene segment. The CDR3 covers 18 residues. In DNA form, the CDR3 reads TGTGCCAGCACCCAAGAACGACAGGGAAGGATGGGGACCGGGGAGCTGTTTTTT. This gives the protein CASTQERQGRMGTGELFF.

This clone was picked up one time. The J gene is TRBJ1-1, the V gene TRBV10-3; TRBD1 might be the D (6 bases). CDR3 length: 13 amino acids. The V and J ends lost 7 bases and 1 base respectively, with 10 bases between them. Germline values: CDR1 ENHRY, CDR2 SYGVKD. As DNA, the CDR3 is TGTGCCATCATGGGACACCAGAACACTGAAGCTTTCTTT. The encoded protein is CAIMGHQNTEAFF.

The chain couples TRBV5-5 to TRBJ2-6, with D unresolved. The CDR3 is made up of 17 amino acids. V was clipped by 0 bases and J by 0 bases, with 10 bases between them. Germline lookup yields CDR1 SGHKS and CDR2 YYEKEE (reference sequence). CDR3 amino acids: CASSLEIVRSGANVLTF. As DNA, the CDR3 is TGTGCCAGCAGCTTGGAAATCGTGCGCTCTGGGGCCAACGTCCTGACTTTC.

The J gene is TRBJ1-5, the V gene TRBV3-1 (or the pseudogene TRBV3-2); the D gene is possibly TRBD1 (6 bases). CDR1 is LGHDT and CDR2 is YNNKEL in the germline V gene (reference sequence). This CDR3 contains 15 residues. Trimming removed 1 base from V and 5 bases from J, with 12 bases in between. The CDR3 DNA follows: TGTGCCAGCAGCCAAGGGAGCAGGGGCCATCAGCCCCAGCATTTT. Translating it yields CASSQGSRGHQPQHF.

The gene calls are TRBV4-1 and TRBJ1-2; 9 bases fit TRBD1. Germline CDR1 is MGHRA and CDR2 is YSYEKL. The length of the CDR3 is 12 residues. V gave up 0 bases and J gave up 13 bases; unmatched junction bases: 3. CDR3 loop: CASSQDNRGLTF. The CDR3 region has the DNA TGCGCCAGCAGCCAAGATAACAGGGGGCTCACCTTC.

V and J are TRBV7-9 and TRBJ1-1; D perhaps matches TRBD1 (5 bases). Germline values: CDR1 SEHNR, CDR2 FQNEAQ (reference sequence). The CDR3 loop spans 13 amino acids. The V end was cut by 8 bases, the J end by 5 bases, with 15 bases between. The CDR3 reads CASGAGRKTEAFF. The CDR3 DNA reads TGTGCCAGCGGGGCGGGAAGAAAAACTGAAGCTTTCTTT. The full variable domain, with the rest looked up from reference TRBV7-9 and TRBJ1-1, is DTGVSQNPRHKITKRGQNVTFRCDPISEHNRLYWYRQTLGQGPEFLTYFQNEAQLEKSRLLSDRFSAERPKGSFSTLEIQRTEQGDSAMYLCASGAGRKTEAFFGQGTRLTVV.

This clone was detected only a few times. V and J are TRBV5-4 and TRBJ1-3; the D is unclear. V dropped 5 bases and J dropped 1 base, with 7 bases sitting between them. CDR1 is SGHNT and CDR2 is YYREEE in the germline V gene (reference sequence). The CDR3 covers 13 residues. The CDR3 sequence: CASRGGSGNTIYF. In DNA form, the CDR3 reads TGTGCCAGCAGAGGAGGGTCTGGAAACACCATATATTTT. The entire variable domain, with the rest obtained from reference TRBV5-4 and TRBJ1-3, is as follows: ETGVTQSPTHLIKTRGQQVTLRCSSQSGHNTVSWYQQALGQGPQFIFQYYREEENGRGNFPPRFSGLQFPNYSSELNVNALELDDSALYLCASRGGSGNTIYFGEGSWLTVV.

The genes are TRBV6-5 and TRBJ1-1, with 10 bases aligning to TRBD1. Germline CDR1 is MNHEY and CDR2 is SVGAGI. V lost 6 bases, J lost 4 bases, and 2 bases stayed unmatched. There are 13 residues in the CDR3. The DNA of the CDR3 is TGTGCCAGCAGGGGACAGGGGACCACTGAAGCTTTCTTT. Translating it yields CASRGQGTTEAFF.

V is TRBV7-3 and J is TRBJ2-1; a possible D gene is TRBD1 (6 bases). Deletions cut 4 bases from V and 7 bases from J, with 26 bases between. CDR1 is SGHTA, CDR2 FQGTGA, per germline. The CDR3 is 18 amino acids. DNA for the CDR3: TGTGCCAGCAGCTCGGAATCGATCCGGGACATACCAGGGAATGAGCAGTTCTTC. This sequence encodes CASSSESIRDIPGNEQFF.

The CDR3 reads CASSPDRMNTEAFF. DNA of the CDR3: TGTGCCAGCTCGCCGGACAGAATGAACACTGAAGCTTTCTTT. The chain links TRBV18 to TRBJ1-1, with D maybe TRBD1 (6 bases). CDR3 length equals 14 residues. V lost 6 bases, J lost 0 bases, and 11 bases lay in between. CDR1 is KGHSH, CDR2 LQKENI, per germline.

The gene calls are TRBV5-1 and TRBJ2-1; 8 nucleotides match TRBD2. V lost 6 bases and J lost 6; bases outside the gene matches: 14. The CDR3 contains 16 residues. In germline, CDR1 is SGHRS, CDR2 YFSETQ. The CDR3 DNA sequence: TGCGCCAGCAAGGTGCTTCCGGGACTAGGTATCAATGAGCAGTTCTTC. Translating it yields CASKVLPGLGINEQFF.